This T cell receptor (beta chain) was sequenced for a study of human T cells and chemical hapten exposure. Unfractionated whole blood yielded total RNA. TCRdb re-called the 5' RACE reads with MiXCR, one entry per CDR3 protein. The sample consists of roughly 81,000 distinct CDR3 sequences, about 8% of them appearing once. Deletions cut 0 bases from V and 4 bases from J, with 13 bases between. Germline assignment: CDR1 LGHNA and CDR2 YNFKEQ. The CDR3 extends over 16 amino acids. The sequence was collected from a male donor in good health. This chain joins TRBV4-2 and TRBJ1-5; D is possibly TRBD1 (6 bases). As DNA, the CDR3 is TGTGCCAGCAGCCAAGAAGGGGAGGGGGAGAATCAGCCCCAGCATTTT. It codes for CASSQEGEGENQPQHF.